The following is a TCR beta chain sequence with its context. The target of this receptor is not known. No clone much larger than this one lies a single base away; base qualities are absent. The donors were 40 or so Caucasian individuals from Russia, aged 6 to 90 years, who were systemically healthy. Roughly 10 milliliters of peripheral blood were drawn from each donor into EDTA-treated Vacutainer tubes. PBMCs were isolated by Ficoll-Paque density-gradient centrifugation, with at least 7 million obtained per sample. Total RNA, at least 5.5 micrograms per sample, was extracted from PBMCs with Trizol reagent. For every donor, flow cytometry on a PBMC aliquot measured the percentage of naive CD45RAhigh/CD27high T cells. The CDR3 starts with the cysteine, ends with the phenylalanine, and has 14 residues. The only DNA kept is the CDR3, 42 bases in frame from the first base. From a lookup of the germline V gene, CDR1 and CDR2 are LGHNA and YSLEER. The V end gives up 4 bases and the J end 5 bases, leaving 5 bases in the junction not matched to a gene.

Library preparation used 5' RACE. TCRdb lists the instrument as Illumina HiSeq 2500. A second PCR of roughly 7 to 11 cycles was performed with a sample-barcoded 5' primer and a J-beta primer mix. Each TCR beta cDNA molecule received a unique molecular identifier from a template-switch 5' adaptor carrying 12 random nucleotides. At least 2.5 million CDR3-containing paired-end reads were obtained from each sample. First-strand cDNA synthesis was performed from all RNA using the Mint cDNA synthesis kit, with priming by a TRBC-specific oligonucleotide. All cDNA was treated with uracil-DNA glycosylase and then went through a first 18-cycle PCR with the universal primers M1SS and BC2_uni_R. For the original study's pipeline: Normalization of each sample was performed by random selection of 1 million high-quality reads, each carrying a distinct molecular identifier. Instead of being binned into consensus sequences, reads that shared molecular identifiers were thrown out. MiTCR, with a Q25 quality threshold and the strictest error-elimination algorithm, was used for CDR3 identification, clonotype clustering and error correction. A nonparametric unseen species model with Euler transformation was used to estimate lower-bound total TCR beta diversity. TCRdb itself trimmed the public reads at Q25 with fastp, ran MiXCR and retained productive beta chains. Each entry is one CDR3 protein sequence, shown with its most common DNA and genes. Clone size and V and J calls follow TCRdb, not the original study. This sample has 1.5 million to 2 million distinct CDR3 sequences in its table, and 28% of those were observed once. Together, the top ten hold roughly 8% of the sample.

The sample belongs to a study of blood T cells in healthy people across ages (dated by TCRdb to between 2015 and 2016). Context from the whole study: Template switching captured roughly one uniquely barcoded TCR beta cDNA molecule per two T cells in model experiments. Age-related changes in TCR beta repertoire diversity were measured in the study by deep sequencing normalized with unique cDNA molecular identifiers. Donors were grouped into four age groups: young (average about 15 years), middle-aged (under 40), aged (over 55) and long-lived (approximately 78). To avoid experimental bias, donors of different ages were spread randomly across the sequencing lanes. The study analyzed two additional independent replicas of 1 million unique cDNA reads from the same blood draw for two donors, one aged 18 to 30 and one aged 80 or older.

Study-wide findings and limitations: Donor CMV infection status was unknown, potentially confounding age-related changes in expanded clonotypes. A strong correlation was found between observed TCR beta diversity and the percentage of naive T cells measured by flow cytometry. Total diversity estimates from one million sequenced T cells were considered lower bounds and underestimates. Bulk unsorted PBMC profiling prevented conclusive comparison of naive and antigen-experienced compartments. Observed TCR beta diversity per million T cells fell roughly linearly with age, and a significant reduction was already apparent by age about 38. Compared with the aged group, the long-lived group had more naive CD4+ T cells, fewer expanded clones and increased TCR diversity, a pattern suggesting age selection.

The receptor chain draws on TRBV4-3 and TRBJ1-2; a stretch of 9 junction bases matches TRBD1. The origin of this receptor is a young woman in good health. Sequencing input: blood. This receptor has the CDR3 CASSLSGTGYGYTF. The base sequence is TGCGCCAGCAGCCTTTCCGGGACAGGGTATGGCTACACCTTC.